The 16 T cell receptor beta chains below all came from one sample that was sequenced in a study of T cell repertoires in cytomegalovirus infection. Using its own MiXCR run on the reads, TCRdb lists one record per CDR3 protein. Here the sample spans around 530,000 distinct CDR3 sequences, approximately 25% being singletons. The sequencing sample was made of PBMCs. The receptor set was obtained from a human donor in good health (CMV status not recorded). Some clones in this sample may be carry-over from other donors' samples.

The chain employs TRBV4-1 and TRBJ1-2; D may be TRBD1 (5 bases). The germline V and J ends were trimmed by 1 base and 6 bases, with 15 bases remaining between them. Germline lookup yields CDR1 MGHRA and CDR2 YSYEKL. This CDR3 has 15 amino acids. CDR3 coding DNA: TGCGCCAGCAGCCAAGGGGGCCTCACCCTCGATGGCTACACCTTC. Amino acids: CASSQGGLTLDGYTF.

This clonotype appeared many times. V is TRBV7-8 and J is TRBJ2-2; no firm D call. This CDR3 spans 13 amino acids. Germline V gene data show CDR1 as SGHVS and CDR2 as FQNEAQ. V gave up 2 bases and J gave up 5 bases, with 6 bases separating them. The CDR3 region is CASSLLRTGELFF. Written as DNA, the CDR3 is TGTGCCAGCAGCTTATTGCGTACCGGGGAGCTGTTTTTT.

The chain has TRBV7-6 and TRBJ2-5, with D perhaps matching TRBD1 (5 bases). CDR3 length: 14 residues. Germline CDR1 reads SGHVS; CDR2 reads FNYEAQ. The V and J ends lost 5 bases and 5 bases respectively, with 15 bases between them. The CDR3 reads CASSEQAVGETQYF. The CDR3 nucleotides read TGTGCCAGCAGCGAACAGGCCGTGGGTGAGACCCAGTACTTC.

J is TRBJ2-7 and V is TRBV6-2 or TRBV6-3, with 11 bases lining up with TRBD2. Per the germline V gene, CDR1 is MNHEY and CDR2 is SVGEGT. The length of the CDR3 is 17 residues. Trimming cost V 0 bases and J 2 bases; bases outside gene matches: 6. CDR3 sequence: CASSYSHTSGRTYEQYV. The CDR3 DNA reads as TGTGCCAGCAGTTACTCGCATACTAGCGGGAGAACCTACGAGCAGTACGTC.

This clonotype was counted many times. The V call is TRBV5-4, the J call TRBJ2-1, with 10 positions matching TRBD2. CDR3 length: 15 residues. V dropped 2 bases and J dropped 7; count of bases not matched to a gene: 6. Germline CDR1 and CDR2: SGHNT and YYREEE (reference sequence). The CDR3 DNA is TGTGCCAGCAGCTTCGCTAGCGGGAGTCTGAATGAGCAGTTCTTC. Translation: CASSFASGSLNEQFF.

This chain links TRBV28 with TRBJ1-4; 8 nucleotides match TRBD1. The germline V gene has CDR1 MDHEN and CDR2 SYDVKM. V lost 6 bases, J lost 3 bases, and 12 bases stayed unmatched. The CDR3 consists of 17 residues. The CDR3 reads CASRKMTGEMANEKLFF. CDR3 sequence (DNA): TGTGCCAGCAGAAAAATGACAGGGGAGATGGCTAATGAAAAACTGTTTTTT.

V is TRBV7-3 and J is TRBJ2-3; unclear D gene. CDR1 and CDR2 from the germline V gene are SGHTA and FQGTGA. This CDR3 is built from 13 residues. The V and J ends lost 0 bases and 6 bases respectively, with 7 bases between them. The CDR3 loop is CASSLTWTDTQYF. DNA for the CDR3: TGTGCCAGCAGCTTAACTTGGACCGATACGCAGTATTTT.

The chain has TRBV10-3 and TRBJ1-1; D gene unclear. Germline values: CDR1 ENHRY, CDR2 SYGVKD. This CDR3 comprises 14 residues. The germline V and J ends were trimmed by 5 bases and 4 bases, with 14 bases remaining between them. In DNA, the CDR3 is TGTGCCATCAGTCCGAGGGAAAGGGCCACTGAAGCTTTCTTT. Translation: CAISPRERATEAFF.

This sequence joins TRBV20-1 and TRBJ1-5, with TRBD1 identical over 8 bases. Germline assignment: CDR1 DFQATT and CDR2 SNEGSKA (reference sequence). This CDR3 contains 13 residues. Losses at the gene ends were 5 bases for V and 5 bases for J; bases not matched to a gene: 5. This CDR3 reads CSAWTGLDQPQHF. In DNA form, the CDR3 reads TGCAGTGCTTGGACAGGGTTGGATCAGCCCCAGCATTTT.

The chain employs TRBV6-2 or TRBV6-3 and TRBJ2-1; a weak D match, TRBD2 (6 bases). The CDR3 totals 15 residues. V lost 6 bases to trimming and J lost 7 bases, with 19 bases between them. Per germline, CDR1 MNHEY and CDR2 SVGEGT. This chain's CDR3 is CASSLNGWEVNEQFF. Here the CDR3 DNA reads TGTGCCAGCAGCTTAAACGGGTGGGAGGTGAATGAGCAGTTCTTC.

This clonotype has a count of ten or more. The gene calls are TRBV7-6 and TRBJ1-5; D gene unclear. The CDR3 is made up of 12 amino acids. The germline CDR1 and CDR2 sequences are SGHVS and FNYEAQ. V was clipped by 5 bases and J by 4 bases, with 6 bases between them. CDR3 DNA sequence: TGTGCCAGCAGCCGAGTGAATCAGCCCCAGCATTTT. This gives the protein CASSRVNQPQHF. The whole variable domain, filled in from reference TRBV7-6 and TRBJ1-5, reads GAGVSQSPRYKVTKRGQDVALRCDPISGHVSLYWYRQALGQGPEFLTYFNYEAQQDKSGLPNDRFSAERPEGSISTLTIQRTEQRDSAMYRCASSRVNQPQHFGDGTRLSIL.

The V call is TRBV2, the J call TRBJ1-4; no reliable D call. CDR3 length: 14 amino acids. Trimming removed 6 bases at V and 5 bases at J, with 13 bases between. Germline V gives CDR1 SNHLY, CDR2 FYNNEI. CDR3 coding DNA: TGTGCCAGCAGCCCCGCGGTCCTGAATGAAAAACTGTTTTTT. It specifies CASSPAVLNEKLFF.

The sample holds many counts of this clonotype. The chain combines TRBV11-2 with TRBJ2-5, with D unresolved. The V gene lost 2 bases and the J gene lost 5 bases, with 12 bases spanning the gap. Germline loops: CDR1 SGHAT, CDR2 FQNNGV. There are 14 residues in the CDR3. This chain's CDR3 is CASSLLGSSETQYF. CDR3 nucleotide sequence: TGTGCCAGCAGCTTATTGGGTAGTTCTGAGACCCAGTACTTC.

The CDR3 protein is CATSRDDDEQFF. In DNA form, the CDR3 reads TGTGCCACCAGCAGAGATGACGATGAGCAGTTCTTC. The rearrangement joins TRBV15 to TRBJ2-1; no clear D gene. This CDR3 is built from 12 residues. Germline lookup yields CDR1 LNHNV and CDR2 YYDKDF (reference sequence). Trimming removed 0 bases from V and 8 bases from J, with 5 bases in between.

This clonotype was counted between two and nine times. The chain links TRBV7-2 to TRBJ2-7; 8 bases are a match to TRBD2. Trimming took 3 bases from V and 2 from J; bases not matched to a gene: 9. CDR3 length equals 16 residues. CDR1 and CDR2 from the germline V gene are SGHTA and FQGNSA. The CDR3 coding sequence is TGTGCCAGCAGCTTGGGACTAGGGTCCTTTCCCTACGAGCAGTACTTC. This gives the protein CASSLGLGSFPYEQYF.

This clonotype came up a few times. The V call is TRBV28, the J call TRBJ2-1; TRBD2 agrees at 13 bases. Looked up from germline, CDR1 is MDHEN and CDR2 is SYDVKM. The CDR3 runs to 19 residues. With 7 bases clipped from V and 8 bases from J, the junction kept 20 bases outside the gene matches. The CDR3 is CASNAPGLAGPGAGDEQFF. As DNA, the CDR3 is TGTGCCAGCAACGCACCGGGACTAGCGGGACCCGGGGCTGGAGATGAGCAGTTCTTC.